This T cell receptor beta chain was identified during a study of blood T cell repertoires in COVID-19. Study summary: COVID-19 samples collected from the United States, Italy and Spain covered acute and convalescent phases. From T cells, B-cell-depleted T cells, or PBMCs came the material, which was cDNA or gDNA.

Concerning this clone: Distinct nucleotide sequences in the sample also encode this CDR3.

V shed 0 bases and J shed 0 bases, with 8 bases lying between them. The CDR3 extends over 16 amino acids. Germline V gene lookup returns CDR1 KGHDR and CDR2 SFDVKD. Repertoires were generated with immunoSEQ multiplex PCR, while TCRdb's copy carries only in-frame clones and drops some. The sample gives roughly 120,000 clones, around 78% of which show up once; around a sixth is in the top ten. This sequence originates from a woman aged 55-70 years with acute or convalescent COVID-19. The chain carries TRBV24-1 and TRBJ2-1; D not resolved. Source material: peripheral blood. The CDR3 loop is CATSDLSASSYNEQFF. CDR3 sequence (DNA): TGTGCCACCAGTGATTTGAGCGCCAGCTCCTACAATGAGCAGTTCTTC.